This entry lists 19 T cell receptor beta chains sequenced from one sample in a study of T cells after yellow fever vaccination. In TCRdb, the 5' RACE reads were re-called with MiXCR into one record per CDR3 protein. The sample shows some 420,000 distinct CDR3 sequences, approximately 18% of them seen only once. The sample in question was PBMCs, obtained before the yellow fever booster vaccination. These receptors came from a man younger than 35 who received the YFV17D yellow fever vaccine.

V and J are TRBV6-6 and TRBJ1-1, with a tentative D call TRBD1 (5 bases). V dropped 8 bases and J dropped 1 base, with 11 bases sitting between them. The germline V gene has CDR1 MNHNY and CDR2 SVGAGI (reference sequence). The CDR3 spans 13 residues. CDR3 nucleotide sequence: TGTGCCAGCTTAAGAGGGGAGAACACTGAAGCTTTCTTT. Its protein product is CASLRGENTEAFF.

This clonotype was seen a few times. J is TRBJ2-5 and V is TRBV10-1, with D unclear. Germline V gene data show CDR1 as WNHNN and CDR2 as SYGVQD (reference sequence). Trimming left V 0 bases short and J 4 bases short, with 9 bases between. This CDR3 comprises 14 residues. In DNA, the CDR3 is TGCGCCAGCAGTGAGTCCGGCTACCCAGAGACCCAGTACTTC. Protein sequence: CASSESGYPETQYF.

The rearrangement links TRBV6-2 or TRBV6-3 to TRBJ2-1; 9 bases fit TRBD1. Germline values: CDR1 MNHEY, CDR2 SVGEGT. V lost 7 bases and J lost 15; bases outside the gene matches: 7. This CDR3 comprises 11 residues. CDR3 DNA sequence: TGTGCCAGCACCCTGGGGACAGGGCTGTTCTTC. Its translation: CASTLGTGLFF.

This clonotype was seen a handful of times. The chain uses TRBV15 and TRBJ2-1; a possible D gene is TRBD1 (5 bases). Between the trimmed V and J ends, which lost 2 bases and 7 bases, there was a span of 15 bases. The V gene's germline CDR1 is LNHNV and CDR2 YYDKDF (reference sequence). The CDR3 is made up of 15 amino acids. The CDR3 loop reads CATSRRRDAENEQFF. In nucleotides, the CDR3 is TGTGCCACCAGCAGACGCAGGGATGCCGAGAATGAGCAGTTCTTC.

This clonotype was counted ten times or more. The gene calls are TRBV4-3 and TRBJ2-2, with D perhaps matching TRBD2 (5 bases). The CDR3 extends over 12 amino acids. Germline-derived CDR1 and CDR2 are LGHNA and YSLEER. The V and J ends lost 6 bases and 3 bases respectively, with 5 bases between them. The CDR3 here is CASRDYTGELFF. CDR3 DNA: TGCGCCAGCAGGGACTACACCGGGGAGCTGTTTTTT.

This chain connects TRBV6-4 to TRBJ2-7; D is ambiguous. With 1 base removed from V and 5 bases from J, the gap between germline ends came to 9 bases. CDR3 length: 13 amino acids. Germline V gives CDR1 MRHNA, CDR2 SNTAGT. The CDR3 protein is CASSDWVGNEQYF. The DNA of the CDR3 is TGTGCCAGCAGTGACTGGGTTGGAAACGAGCAGTACTTC.

This clonotype was observed a handful of times. This chain connects TRBV9 to TRBJ1-2; no firm D call. Germline values: CDR1 SGDLS, CDR2 YYNGEE. V gave up 0 bases and J gave up 4 bases, with 13 bases separating them. The CDR3 length is 15 residues. This chain's CDR3 is CASSVDPGQIYGYTF. The DNA of the CDR3 is TGTGCCAGCAGCGTAGATCCTGGGCAGATCTATGGCTACACCTTC.

The gene calls are TRBV4-3 and TRBJ1-1, with D possibly being TRBD1 (6 bases). V was clipped by 1 base and J by 5 bases, with 14 bases between them. The CDR3 covers 15 residues. Per germline, CDR1 LGHNA and CDR2 YSLEER. The CDR3 sequence: CASSQALFRGTEAFF. In nucleotides, the CDR3 is TGCGCCAGCAGCCAAGCTCTATTCAGGGGTACTGAAGCTTTCTTT.

CDR3 sequence: CASSPLRGNTGELFF. In DNA form, the CDR3 reads TGTGCCAGCTCACCACTGCGGGGGAACACCGGGGAGCTGTTTTTT. This chain connects TRBV18 to TRBJ2-2; D perhaps matches TRBD2 (6 bases). Trimming stripped 1 base from V and 1 base from J, with 7 bases between. The CDR3 runs to 15 residues. CDR1 and CDR2 from the germline V gene are KGHSH and LQKENI.

This clonotype occurred many times. A read error may account for a junction end that differs from germline. The genes are TRBV5-1 and TRBJ2-1, with D maybe TRBD2 (6 bases). CDR1 is SGHRS, CDR2 YFSETQ, per germline. CDR3 length equals 15 residues. CDR3: CASSLEGSSYNEQFF. The CDR3 DNA reads as TGTGCCAGCAGCTTGGAGGGTAGCTCCTACAATGAGCAGTTCTTC.

This chain joins TRBV20-1 and TRBJ1-1, with D maybe TRBD1 (5 bases). In germline, CDR1 is DFQATT, CDR2 SNEGSKA (reference sequence). The V gene lost 2 bases and the J gene lost 2 bases, with 15 bases spanning the gap. The CDR3 has 15 amino acids. CDR3 amino acids: CSARPVGRANTEAFF. CDR3 sequence (DNA): TGCAGTGCTAGACCTGTCGGCAGGGCAAACACTGAAGCTTTCTTT.

The rearrangement joins TRBV5-6 to TRBJ2-2, with D possibly TRBD1 on 5 matching bases. Per the germline V gene, CDR1 is SGHDT and CDR2 is YYEEEE. With 3 bases removed from V and 3 bases from J, the gap between germline ends came to 9 bases. The CDR3 totals 14 residues. The CDR3 bases are TGTGCCAGCAGCTACGGCAGGGACACCGGGGAGCTGTTTTTT. As protein: CASSYGRDTGELFF.

In its sample, this clonotype was seen many times. This chain connects TRBV10-3 to TRBJ1-5; no reliable D call. The germline V gene has CDR1 ENHRY and CDR2 SYGVKD. There are 15 residues in the CDR3. Between the trimmed V and J ends, which lost 2 bases and 7 bases, there was a span of 15 bases. This chain's CDR3 is CAISESSTGGQPQHF. The DNA for the CDR3 is TGTGCCATCAGTGAGAGTTCGACGGGCGGACAGCCCCAGCATTTT.

This clonotype has a handful of counts. The chain links TRBV6-2 or TRBV6-3 to TRBJ2-7; no firm D call. V gave up 2 bases and J gave up 4 bases, with 6 bases separating them. Germline V gene lookup returns CDR1 MNHEY and CDR2 SVGEGT. This CDR3 region has 12 residues. In DNA form, the CDR3 reads TGTGCCAGCAGTTACCGTCCATACGAGCAGTACGTC. Translated: CASSYRPYEQYV.

In its sample, this clonotype was seen a few times. The chain recombines TRBV9 with TRBJ1-1, with D perhaps TRBD1 (5 bases). CDR1 SGDLS and CDR2 YYNGEE come from the germline V gene. The CDR3 length is 13 residues. V was trimmed by 0 bases and J by 4 bases, leaving 7 bases between them. The CDR3 nucleotides are TGTGCCAGCAGCGTAGGGGGGTTCACTGAAGCTTTCTTT. Encoded protein: CASSVGGFTEAFF.

The chain links TRBV28 to TRBJ2-3, with 8 bases aligning to TRBD1. V was pared by 6 bases and J by 3 bases, with 8 bases of the junction left unmatched. The CDR3 is 15 residues long. The V gene's germline CDR1 is MDHEN and CDR2 SYDVKM. The CDR3 DNA follows: TGTGCCAGCAGCGCGACAGGGGAAGGAACAGATACGCAGTATTTT. It translates to CASSATGEGTDTQYF.

The V and J genes are TRBV4-1 and TRBJ2-5; TRBD2 aligns across 7 bases. V shed 4 bases, J shed 5 bases, and the junction held 10 bases outside the gene matches. Germline V CDR1 and CDR2: MGHRA, YSYEKL. The CDR3 contains 15 residues. The DNA of the CDR3 is TGCGCCAGCAGCCCCGCGGGGGATCCCAGGGAGACCCAGTACTTC. This encodes CASSPAGDPRETQYF.

This clonotype was counted many times. The chain joins TRBV12-3 or TRBV12-4 to TRBJ2-5; D call uncertain. This CDR3 spans 13 amino acids. V was trimmed by 6 bases and J by 0 bases, leaving 8 bases between them. CDR3 nucleotide sequence: TGTGCCAGCAGGCAGGCTCACCAAGAGACCCAGTACTTC. As protein: CASRQAHQETQYF.

The chain links TRBV20-1 to TRBJ1-1; D is ambiguous. CDR3 length: 12 amino acids. Germline CDR1 DFQATT, CDR2 SNEGSKA (reference sequence). The V end was cut by 6 bases, the J end by 5 bases, with 13 bases between. In DNA form, the CDR3 reads TGCAGTGCCTCCGATCCCACAACTGAAGCTTTCTTT. Translated: CSASDPTTEAFF.